The clone carrying this T cell receptor beta chain has only one observation. V was shortened by 4 bases and J by 3 bases, with 12 bases between the two germline ends. The CDR3 extends over 14 amino acids. CDR1 is SNHLY and CDR2 is FYNNEI in the germline V gene. The data were taken from a study of T cell responses to AZD1222 COVID-19 vaccine. At the level of the study: Pooling of second doses given at about 4 or about 12 weeks was done.

Repertoires were generated with immunoSEQ multiplex PCR, while TCRdb's copy carries only in-frame clones and drops some. The sample has around 83,000 clones, around 90% seen once. The chain recombines TRBV2 with TRBJ1-1; weak D call: TRBD1 (5 bases). Sequencing was performed on peripheral blood, taken on day 0 of AZD1222 vaccination. The clonotype was recovered from an adult in good health. This chain's CDR3 is CASSVLGGDTEAFF. DNA of the CDR3: TGTGCCAGCAGTGTTTTGGGGGGTGACACTGAAGCTTTCTTT.